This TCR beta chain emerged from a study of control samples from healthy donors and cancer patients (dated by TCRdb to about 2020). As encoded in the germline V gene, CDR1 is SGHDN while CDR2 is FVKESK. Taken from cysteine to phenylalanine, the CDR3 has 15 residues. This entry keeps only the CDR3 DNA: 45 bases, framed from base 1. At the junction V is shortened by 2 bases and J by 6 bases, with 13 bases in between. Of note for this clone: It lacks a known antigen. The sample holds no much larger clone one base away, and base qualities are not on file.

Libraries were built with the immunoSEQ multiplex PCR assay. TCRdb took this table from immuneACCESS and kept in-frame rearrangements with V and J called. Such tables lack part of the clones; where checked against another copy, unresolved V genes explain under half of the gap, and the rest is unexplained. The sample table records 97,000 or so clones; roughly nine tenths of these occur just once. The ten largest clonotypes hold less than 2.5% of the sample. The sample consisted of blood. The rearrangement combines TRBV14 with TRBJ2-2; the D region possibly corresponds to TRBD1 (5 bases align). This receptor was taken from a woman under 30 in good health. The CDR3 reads CASSQQGHLPGELFF. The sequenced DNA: TGTGCCAGCAGCCAACAAGGACATCTCCCCGGGGAGCTGTTTTTT.